This entry lists 9 T cell receptor beta chains sequenced from one sample in a study of blood T cells in healthy people across ages. The authors ran a second PCR of roughly 6 to 11 cycles using a sample-barcoded 5' primer and a J-beta primer mix. TCRdb independently ran MiXCR on the 5' RACE reads; one entry per CDR3 protein. The sample lists roughly 900,000 distinct CDR3 sequences, 29% occurring once. Sequencing was performed on blood. These receptors all stem from a woman over 75 in good health.

The rearrangement uses TRBV20-1 and TRBJ1-6; possibly TRBD1 for D (5 bases). V was cut by 1 base and J by 9 bases, with 13 bases left in between. CDR3 size: 14 residues. Germline CDR1 DFQATT, CDR2 SNEGSKA (reference sequence). This CDR3 reads CSARVGQESSPLHF. CDR3 sequence (DNA): TGCAGTGCTAGAGTGGGGCAAGAAAGTTCACCCCTCCACTTT.

This clonotype was found many times. The chain uses TRBV15 and TRBJ1-6, with a tentative D call TRBD1 (6 bases). Trimming stripped 0 bases from V and 1 base from J, with 13 bases between. There are 18 residues in the CDR3. Germline V gives CDR1 LNHNV, CDR2 YYDKDF (reference sequence). The CDR3 region has the DNA TGTGCCACCAGCAGAGATCCAGGGGCGATTTCCTATAATTCACCCCTCCACTTT. Translated: CATSRDPGAISYNSPLHF.

The genes are TRBV12-3 or TRBV12-4 and TRBJ2-3; D perhaps matches TRBD1 (6 bases). CDR3 size: 13 residues. Trimming removed 8 bases from V and 13 bases from J, with 22 bases in between. The CDR3 DNA reads TGTGCCAGCGGCCAACAGGGTCCAGATGCGGAGTATTTT. It codes for CASGQQGPDAEYF.

The chain carries TRBV7-2 and TRBJ1-2; 11 bases line up with TRBD1. There are 17 residues in the CDR3. The germline V gene encodes CDR1 SGHTA and CDR2 FQGNSA. V lost 4 bases and J lost 8; bases outside the gene matches: 15. CDR3 amino acids: CASSSHQGQGDPRGYTF. Here the CDR3 DNA reads TGTGCCAGCAGCTCGCACCAGGGACAGGGGGACCCTCGGGGCTACACCTTC.

Only a few counts were recorded for this clonotype. The genes are TRBV12-3 or TRBV12-4 and TRBJ1-5; 10 bases are shared with TRBD1. The CDR3 covers 14 residues. V gave up 3 bases and J gave up 6 bases; unmatched junction bases: 2. The CDR3 DNA reads as TGTGCCAGCAGTTTGAGACAGGGGGCTCAGCCCCAGCATTTT. Its protein is CASSLRQGAQPQHF.

About this clonotype: This sequence may be a read error, since a much larger clone differs from it by one base. Here the CDR3 omits its conserved ending phenylalanine or tryptophan, so a read error is the likely source. The J gene is TRBJ2-1, the V gene TRBV28, with a possible D match to TRBD1 (6 bases). The tail of the sequence fits TRBJ2-7 better, so the J call may be wrong. CDR3 length equals 15 residues. CDR1 is MDHEN and CDR2 is SYDVKM in the germline V gene. This chain's CDR3 is CASSTPRRQVGEQYL. The DNA of the CDR3 is TGTGCCAGCAGTACCCCACGGAGACAGGTTGGTGAGCAGTACCTC.

This clonotype was picked up many times. The chain links TRBV2 to TRBJ2-7; 8 bases align to TRBD1. CDR3 length: 13 amino acids. V shed 8 bases, J shed 3 bases, and the junction held 6 bases outside the gene matches. Germline V gives CDR1 SNHLY, CDR2 FYNNEI. The CDR3 DNA is TGTGCCAGCGGCCGGGACAGGAACTACGAGCAGTACTTC. Its protein product is CASGRDRNYEQYF.

At least ten counts were recorded for this clonotype. The chain couples TRBV7-2 to TRBJ2-5; 13 bases match TRBD2. The CDR3 spans 16 residues. V trimming: 5 bases; J trimming: 4 bases; junction bases outside the gene matches: 7. Germline V CDR1 and CDR2: SGHTA, FQGNSA. The CDR3 DNA reads TGTGCCAGCAGCGGAAGGACTAGCGGGGGTTCAGAGACCCAGTACTTC. Translating gives CASSGRTSGGSETQYF.

This clonotype occurred many times. As DNA, the CDR3 is TGTGCCAGCAGCTTAACCCACGATCCGGGACAGAGCACAGATACGCAGTATTTT. Translated, it gives CASSLTHDPGQSTDTQYF. The chain has TRBV7-9 and TRBJ2-3, with 7 bases matching TRBD1. This CDR3 is built from 18 residues. Trimming cost V 2 bases and J 0 bases; bases outside gene matches: 11. The V gene's germline CDR1 is SEHNR and CDR2 FQNEAQ (reference sequence).